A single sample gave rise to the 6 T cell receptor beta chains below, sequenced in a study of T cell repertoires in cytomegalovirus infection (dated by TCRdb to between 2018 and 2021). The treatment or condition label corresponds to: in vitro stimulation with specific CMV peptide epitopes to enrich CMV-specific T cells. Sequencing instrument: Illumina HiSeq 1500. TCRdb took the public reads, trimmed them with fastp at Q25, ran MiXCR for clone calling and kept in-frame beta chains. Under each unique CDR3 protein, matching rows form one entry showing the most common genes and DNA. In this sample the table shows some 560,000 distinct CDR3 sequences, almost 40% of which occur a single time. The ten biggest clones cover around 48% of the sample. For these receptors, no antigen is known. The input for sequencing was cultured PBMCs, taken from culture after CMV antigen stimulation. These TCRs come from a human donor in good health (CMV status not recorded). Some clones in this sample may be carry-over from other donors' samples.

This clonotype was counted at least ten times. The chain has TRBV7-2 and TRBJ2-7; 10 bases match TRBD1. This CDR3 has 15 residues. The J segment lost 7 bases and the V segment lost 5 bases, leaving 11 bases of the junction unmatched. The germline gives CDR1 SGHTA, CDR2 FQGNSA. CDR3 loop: CASSTGGTGAREQYF. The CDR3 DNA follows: TGTGCCAGCAGCACAGGAGGGACAGGGGCGCGGGAGCAGTACTTC.

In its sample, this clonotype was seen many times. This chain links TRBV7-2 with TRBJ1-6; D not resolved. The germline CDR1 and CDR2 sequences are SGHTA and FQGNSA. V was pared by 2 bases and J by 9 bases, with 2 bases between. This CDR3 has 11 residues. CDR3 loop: CASSLSSPLHF. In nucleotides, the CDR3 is TGTGCCAGCAGCTTATCTTCACCCCTCCACTTT.

The chain's CDR3 is CASSLAGAEETQYF. CDR3 nucleotides: TGTGCCAGCAGCTTAGCGGGCGCCGAAGAGACCCAGTACTTC. The chain is built from TRBV7-8 and TRBJ2-5; unclear D gene. CDR3 size: 14 residues. Trimming removed 0 bases from V and 3 bases from J, with 8 bases in between. The V gene's germline CDR1 is SGHVS and CDR2 FQNEAQ. Full variable domain (missing parts from reference TRBV7-8 and TRBJ2-5): GAGVSQSPRYKVAKRGQDVALRCDPISGHVSLFWYQQALGQGPEFLTYFQNEAQLDKSGLPSDRFFAERPEGSVSTLKIQRTQQEDSAVYLCASSLAGAEETQYFGPGTRLLVL.

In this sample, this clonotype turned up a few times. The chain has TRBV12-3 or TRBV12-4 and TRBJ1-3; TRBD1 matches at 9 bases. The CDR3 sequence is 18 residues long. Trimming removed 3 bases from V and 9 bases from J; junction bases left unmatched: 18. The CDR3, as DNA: TGTGCCAGCAGTTTCGGTCCCGGGACAGGGCGCTCGGCGGGCACCATATATTTT. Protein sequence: CASSFGPGTGRSAGTIYF.

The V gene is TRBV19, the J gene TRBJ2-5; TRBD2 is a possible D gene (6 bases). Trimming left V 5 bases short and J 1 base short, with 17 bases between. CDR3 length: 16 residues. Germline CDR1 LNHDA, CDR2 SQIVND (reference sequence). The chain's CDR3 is CASSPYFGGVQETQYF. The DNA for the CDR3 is TGTGCCAGTAGTCCGTACTTCGGGGGAGTCCAAGAGACCCAGTACTTC.

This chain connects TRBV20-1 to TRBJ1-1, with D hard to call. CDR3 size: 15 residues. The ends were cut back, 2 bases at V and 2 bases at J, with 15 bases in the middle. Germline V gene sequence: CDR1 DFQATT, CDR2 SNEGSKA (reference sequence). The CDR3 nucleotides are TGCAGTGCTAGACACCGTTCTGCGGTAAACACTGAAGCTTTCTTT. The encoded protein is CSARHRSAVNTEAFF.